This entry is about one T cell receptor (beta chain). After removal of 3 bases from V and 4 bases from J, the junction contained 8 bases not matched to a gene. Germline assignment: CDR1 LGHNA and CDR2 YNFKEQ. The CDR3 is 15 amino acids. This entry is derived from a study of sequential checkpoint blockade in melanoma. Study as a whole: Patients were randomized 1:1 to nivolumab-then-ipilimumab or ipilimumab-then-nivolumab first-line. After both sequences, patients received maintenance nivolumab.

Sequenced by immunoSEQ multiplex PCR; TCRdb stores in-frame clones only, minus some. The sample shows 17,000 or so clones, roughly three quarters of them seen only once. Specified treatment: randomized to nivolumab then ipilimumab (arm A) or the reverse (arm B). None of the patients previously received DNA-damaging chemotherapy. Sorted cells were live CD3+CD8+, lacking CD19 and CD56, from PBMCs. The sequence was collected from a human donor with melanoma. The material sequenced was CD8+ T cells sorted from blood (inferred from file names), taken from a patient given nivolumab and ipilimumab in sequence. The chain joins TRBV4-2 to TRBJ2-7; 8 nucleotides agree with TRBD1. The CDR3 here is CASSHTRGPDYEQYF. The CDR3 bases are TGTGCCAGCAGCCATACCAGGGGGCCTGATTACGAGCAGTACTTC.